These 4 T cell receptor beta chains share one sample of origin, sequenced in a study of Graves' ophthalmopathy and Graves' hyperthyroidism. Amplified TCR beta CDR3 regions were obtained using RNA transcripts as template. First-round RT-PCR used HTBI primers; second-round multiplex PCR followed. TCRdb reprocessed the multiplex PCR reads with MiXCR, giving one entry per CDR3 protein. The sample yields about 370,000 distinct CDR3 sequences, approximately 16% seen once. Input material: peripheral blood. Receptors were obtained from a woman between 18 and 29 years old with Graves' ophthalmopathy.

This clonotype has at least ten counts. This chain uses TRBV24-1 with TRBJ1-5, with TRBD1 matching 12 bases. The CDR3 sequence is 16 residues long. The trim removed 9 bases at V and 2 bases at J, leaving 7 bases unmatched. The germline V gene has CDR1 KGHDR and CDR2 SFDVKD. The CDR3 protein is CATGTGGGSGNQPQHF. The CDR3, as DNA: TGTGCCACCGGGACAGGGGGCGGTTCGGGCAATCAGCCCCAGCATTTT.

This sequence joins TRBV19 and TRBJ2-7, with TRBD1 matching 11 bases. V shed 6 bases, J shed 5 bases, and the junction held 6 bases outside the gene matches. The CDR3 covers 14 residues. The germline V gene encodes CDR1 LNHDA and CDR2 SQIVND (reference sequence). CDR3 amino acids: CASSRTGGFNEQYF. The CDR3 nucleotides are TGTGCCAGTAGCCGGACAGGGGGCTTCAACGAGCAGTACTTC.

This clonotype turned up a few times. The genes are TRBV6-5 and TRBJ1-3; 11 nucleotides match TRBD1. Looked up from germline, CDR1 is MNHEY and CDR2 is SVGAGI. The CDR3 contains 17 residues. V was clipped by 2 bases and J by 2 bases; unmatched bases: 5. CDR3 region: CASSYTGQGATGNTIYF. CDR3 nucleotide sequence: TGTGCCAGCAGTTACACAGGACAGGGGGCGACTGGAAACACCATATATTTT.

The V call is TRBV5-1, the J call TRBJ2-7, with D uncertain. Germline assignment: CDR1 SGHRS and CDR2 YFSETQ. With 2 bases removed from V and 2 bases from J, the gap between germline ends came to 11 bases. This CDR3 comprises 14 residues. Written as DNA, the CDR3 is TGCGCCAGCAGCTTAACCGACGGACCCTACGAGCAGTACTTC. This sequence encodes CASSLTDGPYEQYF.